The rows below give T cell receptor beta chains drawn from one sample of a study of CD8 T cells in Susac syndrome. TCRdb called the immunoSEQ multiplex PCR reads again in MiXCR, with one record for every CDR3 protein. The sample holds a few hundred thousand distinct CDR3 sequences, 65% to 90% seen once. The sample comprised CD8+ T cells from PBMCs. The receptors come from a human donor with multiple sclerosis. Each CDR3 is given with its conserved first and last residue. The D gene is left open where the match is weak. Expanded clones are given a class, and other clones once, few, many or no size at all.

>.|TRBV24-1|TRBJ2-6|.
CATSPPGPFRSGANVLTF
TGTGCCACCAGTCCACCGGGCCCCTTTCGCTCTGGGGCCAACGTCCTGACTTTC
>.|TRBV19|TRBJ1-5|.
CASSASPSNQPQHF
TGTGCCAGTAGTGCAAGTCCCAGCAATCAGCCCCAGCATTTT
>TRBD1|TRBV7-8|TRBJ1-2|.
CASSFNRGANYGYTF
TGTGCCAGCAGCTTCAACAGGGGAGCTAACTATGGCTACACCTTC
>.|TRBV23-1|TRBJ2-2|.
CASSQSGWRNAGELFF
TGCGCCAGCAGTCAATCAGGGTGGCGGAACGCCGGGGAGCTGTTTTTT
>.|TRBV28|TRBJ1-1|.
CASSATAMNTEAFF
TGTGCCAGCAGTGCGACAGCTATGAACACTGAAGCTTTCTTT
>.|TRBV27|TRBJ2-7|.
CASFTPRTGIYEQYF
TGTGCCAGCTTCACCCCAAGGACGGGAATCTACGAGCAGTACTTC
>.|TRBV30|TRBJ2-7|.
CAWSVGPHYEQYF
TGTGCCTGGAGTGTGGGACCTCACTACGAGCAGTACTTC
>.|TRBV29-1|TRBJ2-2|.
CSVDRPNTGELFF
TGCAGCGTTGACAGGCCGAACACCGGGGAGCTGTTTTTT
>.|TRBV7-3|TRBJ2-1|.
CASSLRRLTPNTGEQFF
TGTGCCAGCAGCTTAAGGCGACTCACCCCCAATACGGGTGAGCAGTTCTTC
>.|TRBV11-2|TRBJ2-1|.
CASSYFPGLPSSYNEQFF
TGTGCCAGCAGCTACTTTCCGGGACTCCCCAGCTCCTACAATGAGCAGTTCTTC
>.|TRBV5-4|TRBJ2-3|few
CASSLGLGTDTQYF
TGTGCCAGCAGCCTCGGGCTGGGCACAGATACGCAGTATTTT
>.|TRBV9|TRBJ1-5|.
CASSSNWGGEPQQF
TGTGCCAGCAGTTCCAATTGGGGAGGGGAGCCCCAGCAATTT
>TRBD1|TRBV7-9|TRBJ2-2|.
CASSTSRAGQGYPGELFF
TGTGCCAGCAGCACATCCCGTGCCGGACAGGGCTATCCCGGGGAGCTGTTTTTT
>.|TRBV4-1|TRBJ1-1|.
CASRRIQNTEALF
TGCGCCAGCAGACGAATACAGAACACTGAAGCTCTCTTT
>TRBD1|TRBV27|TRBJ2-5|.
CASSFLGQGETQYF
TGTGCCAGCAGTTTCCTAGGACAGGGGGAGACCCAGTACTTC
>TRBD2|TRBV19|TRBJ2-1|.
CASTNSGRASYNEQFF
TGTGCCAGTACCAACAGCGGGAGGGCGTCCTACAATGAGCAGTTCTTC
>TRBD1|TRBV27|TRBJ2-7|.
CASSLSPMTGGLTSYEQYF
TGTGCCAGCAGTTTATCCCCGATGACAGGGGGACTGACCTCCTACGAGCAGTACTTC
>TRBD1|TRBV27|TRBJ2-1|.
CASSLGQGVNNEQFF
TGTGCCAGCAGCCTGGGACAGGGGGTAAACAATGAGCAGTTCTTC
>TRBD1|TRBV7-9|TRBJ1-2|.
CASSGDSSLYYGYTF
TGTGCCAGCAGTGGGGACAGTTCACTTTACTATGGCTACACCTTC
>.|TRBV27|TRBJ1-1|few
CASSLGGVNAEAFF
TGTGCCAGCAGTTTGGGAGGGGTAAACGCTGAAGCTTTCTTT
>.|TRBV27|TRBJ2-4|.
CASSRLQGAKNIQYF
TGTGCCAGCAGTAGGTTGCAGGGGGCCAAAAACATTCAGTACTTC
>TRBD1|TRBV28|TRBJ1-2|.
CASSELTGAYGYTF
TGTGCCAGCAGTGAACTTACAGGGGCCTATGGCTACACCTTC
>TRBD2|TRBV15|TRBJ2-7|.
CATAPGGLYEQYF
TGTGCCACCGCGCCGGGGGGGCTATACGAGCAGTACTTC
>TRBD2|TRBV5-6|TRBJ2-5|.
CASSRTSVETQYF
TGTGCCAGCAGTCGGACTAGCGTAGAGACCCAGTACTTC
>.|TRBV7-9|TRBJ2-2|once
CASVPRVRAGELFF
TGTGCCAGCGTCCCTAGAGTAAGGGCCGGGGAGCTGTTTTTT
>.|TRBV19|TRBJ2-7|.
CASGTGRGAWEQYF
TGTGCCAGTGGGACGGGCAGGGGGGCCTGGGAGCAGTACTTC
>.|TRBV7-6|TRBJ1-2|.
CASSPDFGSNYGYTF
TGTGCCAGCAGCCCAGACTTTGGGTCTAACTATGGCTACACCTTC
>TRBD2|TRBV27|TRBJ2-1|.
CASSLFLAGANIHEQFF
TGTGCCAGCAGTTTATTCTTAGCGGGAGCCAATATTCATGAGCAGTTCTTC
>TRBD1|TRBV19|TRBJ2-5|.
CASSPDRTQETQYF
TGTGCCAGTAGTCCGGACAGGACCCAAGAGACCCAGTACTTC
>.|TRBV27|TRBJ2-2|.
CASSFGASRSPPTGELFF
TGTGCCAGCAGTTTCGGTGCTAGCCGGTCGCCCCCCACCGGGGAGCTGTTTTTT
>TRBD2|TRBV27|TRBJ2-7|.
CASSPRTSGAYEQYF
TGTGCCAGCAGTCCTCGGACTAGCGGGGCCTACGAGCAGTACTTC
>.|TRBV6-1|TRBJ1-5|.
CASSENPTYHQPQHF
TGTGCCAGCAGTGAAAACCCGACGTACCATCAGCCCCAGCATTTT
>.|TRBV11-1|TRBJ2-5|few
CASAGAERTQETQYF
TGTGCCAGCGCAGGGGCGGAGCGGACCCAGGAGACCCAGTACTTC
>TRBD1|TRBV30|TRBJ1-5|.
CAWSVDPIPTGVSNQPQHF
TGTGCCTGGAGTGTAGACCCGATCCCGACAGGGGTCAGCAATCAGCCCCAGCATTTT
>.|TRBV30|TRBJ2-6|.
CAWSAIDGSGANVLTF
TGTGCCTGGAGTGCGATCGACGGCTCTGGGGCCAACGTCCTGACTTTC
>TRBD2|TRBV6-2/TRBV6-3|TRBJ2-5|.
CASSYLTWTSGRIGGETQYF
TGTGCCAGCAGTTACTTAACTTGGACTAGCGGGAGGATAGGAGGAGAGACCCAGTACTTC